This TCR beta chain was identified during a study of T cell responses to AZD1222 COVID-19 vaccine. Clones were read by immunoSEQ multiplex PCR, and TCRdb kept only the in-frame ones, dropping some. Counted here are 240,000 or so clones, approximately 93% occurring once; the ten biggest clones make up around 0.6%. V was trimmed by 4 bases and J by 3 bases, leaving 1 base between them. From germline, CDR1 is ENHRY and CDR2 SYGVKD. The CDR3 covers 12 residues. For this clone: Its target is unknown.

Study-wide results and caveats: The span of vaccine-associated CD4 TCRs extended across spike, with dominance at 160-218 and 743-854.

V is TRBV10-3 and J is TRBJ1-6, with D unresolved. The receptor comes from an adult in good health. The material sequenced was peripheral blood, taken on day 0 of AZD1222 vaccination. The CDR3 sequence: CAISGYNSPLHF. The CDR3 DNA follows: TGTGCCATCAGTGGCTATAATTCACCCCTCCACTTT.